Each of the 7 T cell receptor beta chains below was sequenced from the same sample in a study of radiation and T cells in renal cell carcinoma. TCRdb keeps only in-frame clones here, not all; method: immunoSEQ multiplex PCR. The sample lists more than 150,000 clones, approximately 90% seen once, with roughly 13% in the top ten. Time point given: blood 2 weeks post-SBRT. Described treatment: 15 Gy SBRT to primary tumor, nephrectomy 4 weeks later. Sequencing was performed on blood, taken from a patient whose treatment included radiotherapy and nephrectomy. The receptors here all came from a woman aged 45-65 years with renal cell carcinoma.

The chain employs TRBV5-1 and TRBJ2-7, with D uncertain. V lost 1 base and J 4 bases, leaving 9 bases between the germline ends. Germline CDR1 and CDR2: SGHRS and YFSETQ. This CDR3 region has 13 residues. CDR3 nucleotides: TGCGCCAGCAGCTTGAACGGATTATACGAGCAGTACTTC. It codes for CASSLNGLYEQYF.

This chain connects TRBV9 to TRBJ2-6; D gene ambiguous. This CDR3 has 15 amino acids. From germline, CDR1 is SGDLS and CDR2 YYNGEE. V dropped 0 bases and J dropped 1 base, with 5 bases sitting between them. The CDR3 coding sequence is TGTGCCAGCAGCGTAGAACCATCTGGGGCCAACGTCCTGACTTTC. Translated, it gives CASSVEPSGANVLTF.

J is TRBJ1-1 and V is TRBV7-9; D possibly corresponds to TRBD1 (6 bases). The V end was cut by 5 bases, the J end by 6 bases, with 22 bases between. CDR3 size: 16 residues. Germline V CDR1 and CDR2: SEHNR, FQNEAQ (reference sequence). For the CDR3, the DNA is TGTGCCAGCAGCCGTCTGCAGGGGAAGGCCGACGCTGAAGCTTTCTTT. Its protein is CASSRLQGKADAEAFF.

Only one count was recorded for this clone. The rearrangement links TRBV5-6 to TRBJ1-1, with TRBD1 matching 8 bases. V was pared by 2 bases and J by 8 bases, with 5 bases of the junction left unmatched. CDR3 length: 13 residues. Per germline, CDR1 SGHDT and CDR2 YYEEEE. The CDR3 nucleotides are TGTGCCAGCAGCTTCCGACAGGGGAGGGAAGCTTTCTTT. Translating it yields CASSFRQGREAFF.

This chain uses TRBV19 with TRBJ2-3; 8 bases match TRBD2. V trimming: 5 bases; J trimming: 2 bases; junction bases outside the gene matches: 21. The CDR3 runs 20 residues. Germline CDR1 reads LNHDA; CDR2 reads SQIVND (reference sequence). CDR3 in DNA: TGTGCCAGTAGTCGAAGAATCCCGGGATTGTTAGCGGGGTACACAGATACGCAGTATTTT. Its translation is CASSRRIPGLLAGYTDTQYF.

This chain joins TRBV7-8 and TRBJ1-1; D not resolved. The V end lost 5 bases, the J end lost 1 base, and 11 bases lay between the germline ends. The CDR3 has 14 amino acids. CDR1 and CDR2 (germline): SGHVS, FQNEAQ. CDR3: CASSPLNTNTEAFF. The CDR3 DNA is TGTGCCAGCAGCCCACTGAACACGAACACTGAAGCTTTCTTT. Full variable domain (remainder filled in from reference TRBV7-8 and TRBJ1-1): GAGVSQSPRYKVAKRGQDVALRCDPISGHVSLFWYQQALGQGPEFLTYFQNEAQLDKSGLPSDRFFAERPEGSVSTLKIQRTQQEDSAVYLCASSPLNTNTEAFFGQGTRLTVV.

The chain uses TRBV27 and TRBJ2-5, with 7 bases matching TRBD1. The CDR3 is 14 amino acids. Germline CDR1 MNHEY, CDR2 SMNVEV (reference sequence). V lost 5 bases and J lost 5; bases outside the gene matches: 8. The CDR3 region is CASSPQGSWETQYF. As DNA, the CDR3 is TGTGCCAGCAGTCCACAGGGGTCCTGGGAGACCCAGTACTTC.